This entry lists 16 T cell receptor beta chains sequenced from one sample in a study of T cell changes during pregnancy in multiple sclerosis. The method was immunoSEQ multiplex PCR; TCRdb's version includes in-frame clones alone and lacks a portion of them. The repertoire holds fewer than 65,000 clones, with roughly 91% as singletons. Sequencing used peripheral blood, obtained in the third trimester of pregnancy. The receptors were sampled from a female donor in good health, enrolled as a control in a pregnancy study.

This chain links TRBV5-1 with TRBJ1-2; 10 nucleotides agree with TRBD1. The germline CDR1 and CDR2 sequences are SGHRS and YFSETQ. The CDR3 length is 16 residues. With V trimmed by 4 bases and J by 6 bases, 12 bases remained unmatched. The chain's CDR3 is CASSVPGTGEGDGYTF. The CDR3, as DNA: TGCGCCAGCAGCGTTCCCGGGACAGGGGAAGGGGATGGCTACACCTTC.

J is TRBJ1-2 and V is TRBV7-3; unclear D gene. The CDR3 is 14 residues long. Trimming pared 2 bases from V and 9 bases from J, leaving 16 bases between. In germline, CDR1 is SGHTA, CDR2 FQGTGA. This CDR3 is CASSLDGTEFRYTF. DNA for the CDR3: TGTGCCAGCAGCTTAGATGGAACGGAGTTTCGCTACACCTTC. Full variable domain (rest looked up from reference TRBV7-3 and TRBJ1-2): GAGVSQTPSNKVTEKGKYVELRCDPISGHTALYWYRQSLGQGPEFLIYFQGTGAADDSGLPNDRFFAVRPEGSVSTLKIQRTERGDSAVYLCASSLDGTEFRYTFGSGTRLTVV.

The chain couples TRBV4-1 to TRBJ2-3; perhaps TRBD1 as D (6 bases). The CDR3 is 17 residues long. V shed 0 bases and J shed 9 bases, with 22 bases lying between them. Germline CDR1 is MGHRA and CDR2 is YSYEKL. This chain's CDR3 is CASSQDPPQGLLGTQYF. The CDR3 nucleotides read TGCGCCAGCAGCCAAGATCCCCCACAGGGCCTCCTCGGGACGCAGTATTTT.

The V call is TRBV4-2, the J call TRBJ2-1; 8 nucleotides agree with TRBD2. This CDR3 contains 19 residues. The trim removed 0 bases at V and 8 bases at J, leaving 18 bases unmatched. CDR1 is LGHNA and CDR2 is YNFKEQ in the germline V gene. In DNA, the CDR3 is TGTGCCAGCAGCCAAGAGATTTTCTTTTCCGGGACTAGTATTGATGAGCAGTTCTTC. Protein: CASSQEIFFSGTSIDEQFF.

This clone showed up just once. The chain combines TRBV7-9 with TRBJ1-4; 8 bases are shared with TRBD1. Germline V gene sequence: CDR1 SEHNR, CDR2 FQNEAQ (reference sequence). The trim removed 6 bases at V and 8 bases at J, leaving 2 bases unmatched. The CDR3 contains 12 residues. This CDR3 is CASRTGEEKLFF. CDR3 sequence (DNA): TGTGCCAGCAGGACAGGGGAGGAAAAACTGTTTTTT. The whole variable domain, filled in from reference TRBV7-9 and TRBJ1-4, reads DTGVSQNPRHKITKRGQNVTFRCDPISEHNRLYWYRQTLGQGPEFLTYFQNEAQLEKSRLLSDRFSAERPKGSFSTLEIQRTEQGDSAMYLCASRTGEEKLFFGSGTQLSVL.

This chain connects TRBV18 to TRBJ1-4, with TRBD1 matching 7 bases. This CDR3 has 15 amino acids. J gave up 7 bases and V 7 bases, and 12 bases lay outside the gene matches. Germline CDR1 is KGHSH and CDR2 is LQKENI. The CDR3 bases are TGTGCCAGCTGTCCGACAGGGAGTCCGTTTGAAAAACTGTTTTTT. Translating it yields CASCPTGSPFEKLFF.

V and J are TRBV30 and TRBJ1-1; D remains ambiguous. The germline gives CDR1 GTSNPN, CDR2 SVGIG (reference sequence). The germline V and J ends were trimmed by 1 base and 6 bases, with 12 bases remaining between them. The CDR3 extends over 13 amino acids. The CDR3 DNA sequence: TGTGCCTGGAGTGCGAGGGTAAGGTCTGAAGCTTTCTTT. This codes for CAWSARVRSEAFF.

V usage is TRBV6-9 and J usage is TRBJ1-5; perhaps TRBD1 as D (5 bases). CDR1 MNHGY and CDR2 SVAAGI come from the germline V gene. The CDR3 is 15 residues long. Trimming left V 2 bases short and J 7 bases short, with 15 bases between. Here the CDR3 DNA reads TGTGCCAGCAGTTATGGCCGCCGGGGGAAACAGCCCCAGCATTTT. Protein product: CASSYGRRGKQPQHF.

This chain uses TRBV2 with TRBJ2-5; D may be TRBD2 (5 bases). V lost 7 bases to trimming and J lost 7 bases, with 10 bases between them. The CDR3 spans 11 residues. The germline V gene encodes CDR1 SNHLY and CDR2 FYNNEI. CDR3 loop: CASMQEGTQYF. CDR3 DNA: TGTGCCAGCATGCAAGAGGGGACCCAGTACTTC.

V and J are TRBV18 and TRBJ2-7, with 10 bases fitting TRBD2. The J segment lost 2 bases and the V segment lost 5 bases, leaving 6 bases of the junction unmatched. Germline assignment: CDR1 KGHSH and CDR2 LQKENI. The CDR3 is 15 residues long. In DNA form, the CDR3 reads TGTGCCAGCTCATCAGGAGCGGGAGGGACCTACGAGCAGTACTTC. It yields the protein CASSSGAGGTYEQYF.

This chain links TRBV7-9 with TRBJ2-7; D may be TRBD2 (5 bases). V lost 3 bases and J lost 1, with 13 bases in between. This CDR3 contains 15 residues. CDR1 is SEHNR, CDR2 FQNEAQ, per germline (reference sequence). CDR3 sequence (DNA): TGTGCCAGCAGCTTGGGTATGACTACTTCCTACGAGCAGTACTTC. It yields the protein CASSLGMTTSYEQYF.

CDR3 residues: CASSLYSGSWGQGITEAFF. In DNA, the CDR3 is TGTGCCAGCAGCTTATATTCGGGGTCGTGGGGACAGGGGATCACTGAAGCTTTCTTT. This chain uses TRBV7-9 with TRBJ1-1, with 10 bases identical to TRBD1. The CDR3 length is 19 residues. CDR1 and CDR2 (germline): SEHNR, FQNEAQ (reference sequence). V lost 2 bases and J lost 4; bases outside the gene matches: 16. Looking up the rest from reference TRBV7-9 and TRBJ1-1 gives the full variable domain: DTGVSQNPRHKITKRGQNVTFRCDPISEHNRLYWYRQTLGQGPEFLTYFQNEAQLEKSRLLSDRFSAERPKGSFSTLEIQRTEQGDSAMYLCASSLYSGSWGQGITEAFFGQGTRLTVV.

V usage is TRBV7-2 and J usage is TRBJ2-1, with TRBD2 identical over 12 bases. Germline V gene data show CDR1 as SGHTA and CDR2 as FQGNSA. The V and J ends lost 5 bases and 12 bases, in that order; junction bases with no gene match: 11. This CDR3 has 15 residues. In nucleotides, the CDR3 is TGTGCCAGCAGCCCGCGGACTAGCGGGACAACCGGGCAGTTCTTC. It translates to CASSPRTSGTTGQFF.

This clone was seen just once. In DNA form, the CDR3 reads TGCAGCGTTGAAGATAGTTCGGTCGACAGTTACTCTGGAAACACCATATATTTT. Residues: CSVEDSSVDSYSGNTIYF. This chain connects TRBV29-1 to TRBJ1-3; a weak D match, TRBD1 (5 bases). The CDR3 totals 18 residues. Per germline, CDR1 SQVTM and CDR2 ANQGSEA. The ends were cut back, 0 bases at V and 0 bases at J, with 18 bases in the middle.

The chain joins TRBV30 to TRBJ1-2, with a tentative D call TRBD1 (5 bases). V was clipped by 1 base and J by 6 bases, with 9 bases between them. The CDR3 totals 12 residues. Looked up from germline, CDR1 is GTSNPN and CDR2 is SVGIG (reference sequence). CDR3 nucleotide sequence: TGTGCCTGGAGTGGGACATTCGATGGCTACACCTTC. It yields the protein CAWSGTFDGYTF. The variable domain in full, with the rest retrieved from reference TRBV30 and TRBJ1-2, is SQTIHQWPATLVQPVGSPLSLECTVEGTSNPNLYWYRQAAGRGLQLLFYSVGIGQISSEVPQNLSASRPQDRQFILSSKKLLLSDSGFYLCAWSGTFDGYTFGSGTRLTVV.

The CDR3 protein is CASSERQGAGEKLFF. The DNA of the CDR3 is TGTGCCAGCAGTGAAAGGCAGGGGGCCGGCGAAAAACTGTTTTTT. This chain joins TRBV2 and TRBJ1-4; 8 positions match TRBD1. The CDR3 is 15 residues long. Trimming cost V 2 bases and J 8 bases; bases outside gene matches: 7. The germline CDR1 and CDR2 sequences are SNHLY and FYNNEI.